Listed below are T cell receptor beta chains from one sample, sequenced in a study of blood T cell repertoires in COVID-19. Measured with immunoSEQ multiplex PCR; TCRdb has only the in-frame clones, and not every one. The sample records 140,000 or so clones, approximately 73% being singletons. The specimen was peripheral blood. The source is a man aged 60 to 69 with acute or convalescent COVID-19. The CDR3 runs from the conserved cysteine through the conserved F or W. A D gene is named only where the DNA matches it firmly. Clone size appears in some rows only: once, few, many, or a class for an expanded clone.

CDR3 length: 16
J gene: TRBJ2-1
V gene: TRBV27
clone size: NA
D gene: TRBD2
CDR3 protein: CASSLLASGKYNEQFF
CDR3 DNA: TGTGCCAGCAGTTTATTGGCTAGCGGTAAATACAATGAGCAGTTCTTC

CDR3 length: 16
J gene: TRBJ2-5
V gene: TRBV4-2
clone size: NA
D gene: NA
CDR3 protein: CASSQNAGHNQETQYF
CDR3 DNA: TGTGCCAGCAGCCAAAACGCTGGCCACAACCAAGAGACCCAGTACTTC

CDR3 length: 14
J gene: TRBJ2-7
V gene: TRBV7-9
clone size: NA
D gene: NA
CDR3 protein: CASSFIERDYEQYF
CDR3 DNA: TGTGCCAGCAGCTTCATCGAACGGGACTACGAGCAGTACTTC

CDR3 length: 12
J gene: TRBJ1-2
V gene: TRBV19
clone size: NA
D gene: NA
CDR3 protein: CASSLTGGGYTF
CDR3 DNA: TGTGCCAGTAGTCTGACAGGCGGCGGCTACACCTTC

CDR3 length: 14
J gene: TRBJ2-7
V gene: TRBV19
clone size: NA
D gene: TRBD2
CDR3 protein: CASSNSGWGYEQYF
CDR3 DNA: TGTGCCAGTAGTAATAGCGGGTGGGGCTACGAGCAGTACTTC

CDR3 length: 13
J gene: TRBJ1-1
V gene: TRBV24-1
clone size: few
D gene: NA
CDR3 protein: CAPARGRDTEAFF
CDR3 DNA: TGTGCCCCAGCCCGGGGAAGGGACACTGAAGCTTTCTTT

CDR3 length: 16
J gene: TRBJ2-1
V gene: TRBV1
clone size: NA
D gene: NA
CDR3 protein: CTSSQDRGTSGSEGFF
CDR3 DNA: TGCACCAGCAGCCAAGATCGAGGGACTAGCGGCTCGGAGGGGTTCTTC

CDR3 length: 12
J gene: TRBJ2-3
V gene: TRBV6-6
clone size: NA
D gene: NA
CDR3 protein: CASSSPDSTGYF
CDR3 DNA: TGTGCCAGCAGTTCACCAGATTCCACGGGGTATTTT

CDR3 length: 14
J gene: TRBJ1-2
V gene: TRBV28
clone size: once
D gene: TRBD1
CDR3 protein: CASGLDRMVYGYTF
CDR3 DNA: TGTGCCAGCGGGCTGGACAGGATGGTCTATGGCTACACCTTC

CDR3 length: 14
J gene: TRBJ2-7
V gene: TRBV5-1
clone size: NA
D gene: NA
CDR3 protein: CASRLLEGAGEQYF
CDR3 DNA: TGCGCCAGCAGGCTCCTGGAGGGGGCGGGTGAGCAGTACTTC